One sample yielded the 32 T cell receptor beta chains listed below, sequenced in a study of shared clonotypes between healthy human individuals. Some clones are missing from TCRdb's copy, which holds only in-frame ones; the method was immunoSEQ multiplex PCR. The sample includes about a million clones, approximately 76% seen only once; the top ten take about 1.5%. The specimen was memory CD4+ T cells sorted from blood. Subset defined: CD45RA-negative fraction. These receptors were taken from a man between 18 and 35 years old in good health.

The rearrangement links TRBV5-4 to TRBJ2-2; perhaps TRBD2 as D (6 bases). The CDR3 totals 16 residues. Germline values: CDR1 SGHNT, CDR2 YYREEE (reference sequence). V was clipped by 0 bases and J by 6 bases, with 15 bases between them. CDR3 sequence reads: CASSLAMGGSAGELFF. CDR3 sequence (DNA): TGTGCCAGCAGCTTGGCCATGGGGGGATCGGCCGGGGAGCTGTTTTTT. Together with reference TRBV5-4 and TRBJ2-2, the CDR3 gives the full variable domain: ETGVTQSPTHLIKTRGQQVTLRCSSQSGHNTVSWYQQALGQGPQFIFQYYREEENGRGNFPPRFSGLQFPNYSSELNVNALELDDSALYLCASSLAMGGSAGELFFGEGSRLTVL.

This CDR3 is CASSDSGVVYGYTF. The CDR3 nucleotides are TGTGCCAGCAGTGATTCGGGGGTTGTCTATGGCTACACCTTC. This chain joins TRBV6-1 and TRBJ1-2; TRBD1 is a possible D gene (5 bases). Trimming pared 3 bases from V and 4 bases from J, leaving 12 bases between. Per the germline V gene, CDR1 is MNHNS and CDR2 is SASEGT. CDR3 size: 14 residues.

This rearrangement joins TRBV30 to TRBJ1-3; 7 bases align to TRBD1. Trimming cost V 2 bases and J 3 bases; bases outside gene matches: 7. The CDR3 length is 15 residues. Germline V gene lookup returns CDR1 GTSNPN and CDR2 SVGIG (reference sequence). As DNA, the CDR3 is TGTGCCTGGAGTATAGGACAGGACTATGGAAACACCATATATTTT. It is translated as CAWSIGQDYGNTIYF.

The CDR3 loop is CASSQRAGRTDTQYF. CDR3 nucleotide sequence: TGTGCCAGCAGCCAGAGAGCGGGCCGCACAGATACGCAGTATTTT. The chain combines TRBV7-9 with TRBJ2-3, with D possibly matching TRBD2 (6 bases). Trimming removed 5 bases from V and 1 base from J, with 13 bases in between. Germline V lookup: CDR1 SEHNR, CDR2 FQNEAQ (reference sequence). The CDR3 is 15 residues long. Full variable domain (rest looked up from reference TRBV7-9 and TRBJ2-3): DTGVSQNPRHKITKRGQNVTFRCDPISEHNRLYWYRQTLGQGPEFLTYFQNEAQLEKSRLLSDRFSAERPKGSFSTLEIQRTEQGDSAMYLCASSQRAGRTDTQYFGPGTRLTVL.

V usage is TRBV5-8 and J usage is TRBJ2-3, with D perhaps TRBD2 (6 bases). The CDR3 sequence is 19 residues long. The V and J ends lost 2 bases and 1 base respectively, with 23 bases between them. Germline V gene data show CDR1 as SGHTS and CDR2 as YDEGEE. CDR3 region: CASSFPGAKGTQRTDTQYF. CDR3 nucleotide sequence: TGTGCCAGCAGCTTCCCGGGAGCCAAGGGGACGCAACGCACAGATACGCAGTATTTT.

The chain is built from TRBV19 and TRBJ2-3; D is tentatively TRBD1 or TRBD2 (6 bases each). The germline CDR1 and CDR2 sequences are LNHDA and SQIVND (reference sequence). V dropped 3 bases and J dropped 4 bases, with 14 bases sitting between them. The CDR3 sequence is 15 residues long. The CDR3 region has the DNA TGTGCCAGTAGTATGGGGGGCGTAGGAGCAGATACGCAGTATTTT. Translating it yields CASSMGGVGADTQYF.

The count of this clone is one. As DNA, the CDR3 is TGTGCCAGCAGGGGGGGGGCGCGGGCCGAGCAGTACTTC. Translating gives CASRGGARAEQYF. The chain carries TRBV6-5 and TRBJ2-7; maybe TRBD2 (7 bases). Trimming stripped 6 bases from V and 6 bases from J, with 15 bases between. The germline gives CDR1 MNHEY, CDR2 SVGAGI. The CDR3 has 13 amino acids.

This chain's CDR3 is CASSIGGFEPQHF. CDR3 DNA sequence: TGTGCCAGTAGTATAGGAGGTTTTGAGCCCCAGCATTTT. The rearrangement joins TRBV19 to TRBJ1-5, with D hard to call. Trimming removed 1 base from V and 8 bases from J, with 9 bases in between. The germline CDR1 and CDR2 sequences are LNHDA and SQIVND (reference sequence). The CDR3 sequence is 13 residues long.

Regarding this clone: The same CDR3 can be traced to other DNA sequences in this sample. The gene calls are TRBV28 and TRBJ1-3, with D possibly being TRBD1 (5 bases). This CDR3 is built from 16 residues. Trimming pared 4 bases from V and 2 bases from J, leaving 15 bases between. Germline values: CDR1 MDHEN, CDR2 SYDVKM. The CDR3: CASSSPSGGAGNTIYF. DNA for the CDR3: TGTGCCAGCAGTTCCCCCTCGGGGGGGGCTGGAAACACCATATATTTT.

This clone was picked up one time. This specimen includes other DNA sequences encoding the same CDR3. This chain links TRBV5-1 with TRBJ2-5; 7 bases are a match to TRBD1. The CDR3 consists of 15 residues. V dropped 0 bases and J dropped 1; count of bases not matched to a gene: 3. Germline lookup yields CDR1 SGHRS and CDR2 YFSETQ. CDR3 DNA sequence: TGCGCCAGCAGCTTGGCCCCAGGGGGCCAAGAGACCCAGTACTTC. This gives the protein CASSLAPGGQETQYF.

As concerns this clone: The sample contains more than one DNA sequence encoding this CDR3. CDR3 sequence (DNA): TGTGCCAGCAGTCTCCAAGAGACCCAGTACTTC. It specifies CASSLQETQYF. J is TRBJ2-5 and V is TRBV7-2; no firm D call. This CDR3 contains 11 residues. V gave up 6 bases and J gave up 1 base, with 3 bases separating them. Per the germline V gene, CDR1 is SGHTA and CDR2 is FQGNSA.

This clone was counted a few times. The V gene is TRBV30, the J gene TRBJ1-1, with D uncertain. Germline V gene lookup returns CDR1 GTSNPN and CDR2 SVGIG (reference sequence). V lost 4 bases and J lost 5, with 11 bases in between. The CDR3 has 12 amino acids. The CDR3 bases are TGTGCCTGGAAGGGATCGGGAACTGAAGCTTTCTTT. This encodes CAWKGSGTEAFF.

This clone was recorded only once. The DNA of the CDR3 is TGTGCCAGCAAGGGGGACAGCACTGAAAAACTGTTTTTT. Translating it yields CASKGDSTEKLFF. The rearrangement joins TRBV25-1 to TRBJ1-4, with 7 bases aligning to TRBD1. Germline CDR1 reads MGHDK; CDR2 reads SYGVNS. This CDR3 comprises 13 residues. Trimming removed 7 bases from V and 7 bases from J; junction bases left unmatched: 6.

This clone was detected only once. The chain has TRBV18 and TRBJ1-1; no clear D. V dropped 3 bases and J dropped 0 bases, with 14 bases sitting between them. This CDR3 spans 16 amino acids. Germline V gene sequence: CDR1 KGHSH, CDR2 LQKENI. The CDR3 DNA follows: TGTGCCAGCTCACCCTCTCGGACGGCCGTGAACACTGAAGCTTTCTTT. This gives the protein CASSPSRTAVNTEAFF.

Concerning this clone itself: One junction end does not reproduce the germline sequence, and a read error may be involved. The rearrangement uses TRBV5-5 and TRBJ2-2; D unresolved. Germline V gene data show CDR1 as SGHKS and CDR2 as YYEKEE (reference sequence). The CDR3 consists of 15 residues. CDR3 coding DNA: TGTGCCAGCAGCTTGGGCTCCTCGAACCCCGGGGAGCTGTTTTTT. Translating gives CASSLGSSNPGELFF. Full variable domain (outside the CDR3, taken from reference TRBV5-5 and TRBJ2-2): DAGVTQSPTHLIKTRGQQVTLRCSPISGHKSVSWYQQVLGQGPQFIFQYYEKEERGRGNFPDRFSARQFPNYSSELNVNALLLGDSALYLCASSLGSSNPGELFFGEGSRLTVL.

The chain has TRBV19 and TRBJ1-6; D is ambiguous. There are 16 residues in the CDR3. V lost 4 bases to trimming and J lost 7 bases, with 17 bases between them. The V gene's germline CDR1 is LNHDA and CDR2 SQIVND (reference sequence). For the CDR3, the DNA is TGTGCCAGTAGTACCGACGGGCGGGGTTCAAATTCACCCCTCCACTTT. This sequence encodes CASSTDGRGSNSPLHF. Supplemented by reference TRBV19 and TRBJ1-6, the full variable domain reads DGGITQSPKYLFRKEGQNVTLSCEQNLNHDAMYWYRQDPGQGLRLIYYSQIVNDFQKGDIAEGYSVSREKKESFPLTVTSAQKNPTAFYLCASSTDGRGSNSPLHFGNGTRLTVT.

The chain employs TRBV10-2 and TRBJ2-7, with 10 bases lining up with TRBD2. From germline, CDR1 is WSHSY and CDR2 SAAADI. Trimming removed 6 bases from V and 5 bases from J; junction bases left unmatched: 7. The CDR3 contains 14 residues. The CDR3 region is CASSWTSGGNEQYF. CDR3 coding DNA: TGCGCCAGCAGCTGGACTAGCGGAGGCAACGAGCAGTACTTC.

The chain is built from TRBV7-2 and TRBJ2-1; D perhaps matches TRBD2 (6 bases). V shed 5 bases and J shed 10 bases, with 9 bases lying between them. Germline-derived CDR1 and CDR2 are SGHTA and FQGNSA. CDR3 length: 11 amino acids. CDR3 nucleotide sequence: TGTGCCAGCAGCCGCGGACTAGAGCAGTTCTTC. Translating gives CASSRGLEQFF.

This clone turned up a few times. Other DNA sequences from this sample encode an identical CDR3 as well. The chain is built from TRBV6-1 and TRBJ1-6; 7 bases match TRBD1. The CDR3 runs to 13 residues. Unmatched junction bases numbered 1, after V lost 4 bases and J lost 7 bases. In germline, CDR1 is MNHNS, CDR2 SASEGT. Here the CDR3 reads CASSGGQNSPLHF. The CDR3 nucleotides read TGTGCCAGCAGTGGGGGACAGAATTCACCCCTCCACTTT.

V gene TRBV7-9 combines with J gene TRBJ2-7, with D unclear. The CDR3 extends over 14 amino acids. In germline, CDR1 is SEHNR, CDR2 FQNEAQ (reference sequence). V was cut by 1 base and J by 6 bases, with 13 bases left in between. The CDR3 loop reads CASSLEVTSPEQYF. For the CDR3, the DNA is TGTGCCAGCAGCTTAGAAGTCACCTCCCCCGAGCAGTACTTC.

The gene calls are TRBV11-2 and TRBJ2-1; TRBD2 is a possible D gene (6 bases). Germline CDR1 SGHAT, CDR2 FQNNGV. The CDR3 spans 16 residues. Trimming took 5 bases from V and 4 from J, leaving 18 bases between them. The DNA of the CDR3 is TGTGCCAGCAGCCAGTCCGGGACTGGAAGGTACAATGAGCAGTTCTTC. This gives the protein CASSQSGTGRYNEQFF.

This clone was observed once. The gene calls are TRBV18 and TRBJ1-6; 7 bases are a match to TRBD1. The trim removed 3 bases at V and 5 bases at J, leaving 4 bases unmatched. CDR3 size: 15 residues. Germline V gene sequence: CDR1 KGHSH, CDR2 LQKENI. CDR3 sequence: CASSPGQDNNSPLHF. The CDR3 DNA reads TGTGCCAGCTCACCTGGACAGGATAATAATTCACCCCTCCACTTT.

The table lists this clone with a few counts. The CDR3, as DNA: TGCGCCAGCAGCTTGGCGGATACCTACTCCTACAATGAGCAGTTCTTC. Translating gives CASSLADTYSYNEQFF. The chain couples TRBV5-1 to TRBJ2-1; no definite D call. The CDR3 contains 16 residues. V lost 0 bases to trimming and J lost 0 bases, with 10 bases between them. Germline V gene sequence: CDR1 SGHRS, CDR2 YFSETQ.

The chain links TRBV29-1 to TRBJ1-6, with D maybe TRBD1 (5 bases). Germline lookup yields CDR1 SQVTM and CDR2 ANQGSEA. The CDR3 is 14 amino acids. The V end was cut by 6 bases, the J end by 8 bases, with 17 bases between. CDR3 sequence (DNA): TGCAGCGTGAGGACATCCGGGATCGATTCACCCCTCCACTTT. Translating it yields CSVRTSGIDSPLHF.

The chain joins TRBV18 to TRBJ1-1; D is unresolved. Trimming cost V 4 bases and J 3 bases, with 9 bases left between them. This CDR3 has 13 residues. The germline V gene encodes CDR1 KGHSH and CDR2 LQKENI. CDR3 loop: CASSLVRDTEAFF. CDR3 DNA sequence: TGTGCCAGCTCACTTGTGCGGGACACTGAAGCTTTCTTT.

For the CDR3, the DNA is TGTGCCAGCAGCCCCGCTGGGAAGGGTGGGGAGACCCAGTACTTC. This encodes CASSPAGKGGETQYF. The rearrangement links TRBV28 to TRBJ2-5; D gene uncertain. The CDR3 sequence is 15 residues long. The V gene's germline CDR1 is MDHEN and CDR2 SYDVKM. Trimming left V 6 bases short and J 5 bases short, with 19 bases between. The full variable domain, with the rest looked up from reference TRBV28 and TRBJ2-5, is DVKVTQSSRYLVKRTGEKVFLECVQDMDHENMFWYRQDPGLGLRLIYFSYDVKMKEKGDIPEGYSVSREKKERFSLILESASTNQTSMYLCASSPAGKGGETQYFGPGTRLLVL.

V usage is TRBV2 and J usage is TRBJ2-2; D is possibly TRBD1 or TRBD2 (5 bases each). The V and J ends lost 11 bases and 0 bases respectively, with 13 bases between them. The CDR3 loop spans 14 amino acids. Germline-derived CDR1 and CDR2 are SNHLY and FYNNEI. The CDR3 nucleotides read TGTGCCTTTTCCGGGGCACCGAACACCGGGGAGCTGTTTTTT. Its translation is CAFSGAPNTGELFF.

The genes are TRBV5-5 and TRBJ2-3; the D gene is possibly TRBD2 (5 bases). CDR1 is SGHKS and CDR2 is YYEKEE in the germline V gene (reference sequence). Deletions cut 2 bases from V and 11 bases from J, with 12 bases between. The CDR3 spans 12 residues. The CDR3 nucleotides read TGTGCCAGCAGCTTTCGCGTCGGAGGGCAGTATTTT. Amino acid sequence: CASSFRVGGQYF.

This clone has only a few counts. Here the CDR3 DNA reads TGCAGCCGAGTTGGAACCGGACAGGGTTACAATGAGCAGTTCTTC. Protein product: CSRVGTGQGYNEQFF. V and J are TRBV29-1 and TRBJ2-1; 8 nucleotides match TRBD1. Germline V gene lookup returns CDR1 SQVTM and CDR2 ANQGSEA. J was trimmed by 4 bases and V by 8 bases; bases with no gene match: 13. This CDR3 spans 15 amino acids.

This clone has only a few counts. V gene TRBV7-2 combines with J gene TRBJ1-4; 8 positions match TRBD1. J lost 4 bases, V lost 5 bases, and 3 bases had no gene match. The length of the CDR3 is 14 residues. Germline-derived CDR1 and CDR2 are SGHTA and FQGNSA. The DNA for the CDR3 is TGTGCCAGCAGCCGCGACAGGGGTAATGAAAAACTGTTTTTT. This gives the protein CASSRDRGNEKLFF.

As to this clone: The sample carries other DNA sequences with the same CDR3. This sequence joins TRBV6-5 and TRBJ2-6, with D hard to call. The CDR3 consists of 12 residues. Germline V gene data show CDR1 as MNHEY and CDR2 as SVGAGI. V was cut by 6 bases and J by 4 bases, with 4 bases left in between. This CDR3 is CASREGANVLTF. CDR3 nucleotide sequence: TGTGCCAGCAGGGAAGGGGCCAACGTCCTGACTTTC.

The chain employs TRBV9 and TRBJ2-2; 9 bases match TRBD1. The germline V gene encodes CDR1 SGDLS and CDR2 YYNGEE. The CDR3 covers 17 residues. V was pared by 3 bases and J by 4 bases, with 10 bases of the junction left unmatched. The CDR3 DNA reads TGTGCCAGCAGCGAGTTAACAGGGGGCAAAGGCACCGGGGAGCTGTTTTTT. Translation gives CASSELTGGKGTGELFF. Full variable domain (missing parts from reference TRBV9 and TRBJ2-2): DSGVTQTPKHLITATGQRVTLRCSPRSGDLSVYWYQQSLDQGLQFLIQYYNGEERAKGNILERFSAQQFPDLHSELNLSSLELGDSALYFCASSELTGGKGTGELFFGEGSRLTVL.